This TCR beta chain was recorded in a study of T cell responses to AZD1222 COVID-19 vaccine. The protocol was immunoSEQ multiplex PCR, while the TCRdb copy is restricted to in-frame clones and leaves out a portion. This table holds 100,000 to 130,000 clones, 70% to 90% found once. The CDR3 is 15 amino acids. The junction had 6 bases not matched to a gene; V was cut back by 4 bases and J by 2 bases. CDR1 is MDHEN, CDR2 SYDVKM, per germline. Source: peripheral blood, taken 28 days after the second AZD1222 dose. This TCR was recovered from an adult who received the AZD1222 COVID-19 vaccine. The genes are TRBV28 and TRBJ2-3, with 7 bases matching TRBD1. The DNA for the CDR3 is TGTGCCAGCAGTTCAAGGCAGGGGGTCACAGATACGCAGTATTTT. This encodes CASSSRQGVTDTQYF. The full variable domain, completed using reference TRBV28 and TRBJ2-3, is DVKVTQSSRYLVKRTGEKVFLECVQDMDHENMFWYRQDPGLGLRLIYFSYDVKMKEKGDIPEGYSVSREKKERFSLILESASTNQTSMYLCASSSRQGVTDTQYFGPGTRLTVL.